This TCR beta chain derives from a study of T cell repertoires in cytomegalovirus infection. Study summary: CMV infection together with matching HLA type was indicated by public TCR beta signatures.

TCRdb itself ran the reads through MiXCR, one entry per CDR3 protein. The repertoire holds fewer than 250,000 distinct CDR3 sequences, with around 12% as singletons. This clonotype occurred a few times. CDR3 length: 11 amino acids. Per germline, CDR1 DFQATT and CDR2 SNEGSKA (reference sequence). V lost 4 bases to trimming and J lost 7 bases, with 10 bases between them. The V and J genes are TRBV20-1 and TRBJ1-1; D not resolved. This TCR derives from a human donor in good health (CMV status not recorded). Some clones in this sample may be carry-over from other donors' samples. The specimen was PBMCs. The CDR3 DNA follows: TGCAGTGCTACGGAACATCTTGAAGCTTTCTTT. This codes for CSATEHLEAFF.